This T cell receptor (beta chain) was retrieved from a study of CD8 T cells in Susac syndrome. Broader study findings: The study's TCR sequencing and HLA analysis drew on a certain number of individuals. That number was acknowledged as relatively small.

Random hexamers served to reverse transcribe roughly 0.45 to 1 ug RNA. Coverage of TCR beta CDR3 amplification by immunoSEQ multiplex PCR extended to 54 Vbeta and 13 Jbeta. TCRdb itself ran the immunoSEQ multiplex PCR reads through MiXCR, one entry per CDR3 protein. Of about 160,000 distinct CDR3 sequences listed, roughly 93% are singletons. This CDR3 is 12 amino acids long. Trimming left V 8 bases short and J 5 bases short, with 15 bases between. CDR1 and CDR2 (germline): SQVTM, ANQGSEA. About this clonotype: Its target is unknown.

Sequencing of TCR beta, carried out with a high-throughput approach, was applied to CD8+ and CD4+ T cells from the blood. Both CD4+ and CD8+ T cells were negatively isolated, and TEMRA cells underwent FACS enrichment. V usage is TRBV29-1 and J usage is TRBJ1-2; perhaps TRBD1 as D (5 bases). Sequencing was done on a sample of CD4+ T cells from PBMCs. This clonotype was sampled from a human donor in good health. The CDR3 DNA reads TGCAGCATGGGGGATAGGTCATATGGCTACACCTTC. It translates to CSMGDRSYGYTF. The variable domain in full, completed from reference TRBV29-1 and TRBJ1-2, reads SAVISQKPSRDICQRGTSLTIQCQVDSQVTMMFWYRQQPGQSLTLIATANQGSEATYESGFVIDKFPISRPNLTFSTLTVSNMSPEDSSIYLCSMGDRSYGYTFGSGTRLTVV.